This T cell receptor beta chain was observed in a study of OX40 agonist ivuxolimab in advanced cancers. Describing the broader study: Ivuxolimab was an agonistic, fully human IgG2 monoclonal antibody directed against OX40 (CD134), a costimulatory receptor. Among the roughly 52 dose-escalation patients, some 19 had hepatocellular carcinoma, about 15 melanoma, 9 renal cell carcinoma and 9 head and neck cancer. Intravenous ivuxolimab was administered to patients every 2 weeks at six dose levels: 0.01, 0.1, 0.3, 1.5, 3 and 10 mg/kg. Peripheral TCRbeta sequencing aimed to test whether ivuxolimab altered TCR sequence diversity and caused clonal T-cell expansion. Partial responses occurred in three dose-escalation patients: two with cutaneous melanoma and one with hepatocellular carcinoma. Prior anti-PD-1, anti-PD-L1 or anti-CTLA-4 therapy was permitted, and checkpoint inhibitors had been received by about 36% of dose-escalation patients. In the dose-escalation cohort, roughly 80% of patients were male, and the mean age was approximately 55 years, with a range of roughly 23 to 85. The monotherapy dose-escalation portion (N ≈ 55 patients) of the phase I ivuxolimab trial is reported in the paper.

The trial excluded patients who had a history of autoimmune disease or who were on systemic immunosuppression. In every dose cohort, peripheral blood was drawn for TCR sequencing at baseline, cycle 4 day 1, and cycle 7 day 1. Samples were obtained from an open-label, multicenter, first-in-human phase I dose-escalation trial of ivuxolimab. Adults with locally advanced or metastatic head and neck squamous cell, hepatocellular, melanoma or renal cell carcinoma were enrolled in the trial. Before TCR sequencing, CD4+ and CD8+ T cells were separately sorted from peripheral blood. What the research found in general, with its limitations: Low levels of normalized T-cell clonal expansion were also seen in some patients who did not respond. After ivuxolimab, more expanded clones were found on average in CD8+ T cells than in CD4+ T cells. Partial responders in the 0.1-3.0 mg/kg groups had among the lowest normalized peripheral clonal expansion, especially among CD8+ T cells. The antigen specificity of the clonally expanded peripheral T cells was not determined. At doses of 0.1 to 3.0 mg/kg, clonal expansion of both CD4+ and CD8+ blood T cells was observed from baseline to week 6.

Turning to this clone: Its antigen is currently not known. Base quality data are lacking; no much larger clone is found one base away.

To sequence the TCRbeta CDR3 region, genomic DNA was isolated from the sorted cells. TCRbeta CDR3 regions were sequenced using the immunoSEQ Assay. This is the immuneACCESS table as TCRdb keeps it, with only in-frame sequences that have V and J called. A part of the clones is gone; compared with another copy, unresolved V genes explain less than half, and the rest is unexplained. Present in this sample are approximately 82,000 clones, approximately 84% of which were seen just once. Just under 25% of the sample goes to the ten largest clones. The CDR3, cysteine through phenylalanine, is 13 amino acids long. The retained sequence is limited to the CDR3, 39 bases, with the frame set at the first base. CDR1 and CDR2, per the germline V gene (reference sequence), are GTSNPN and SVGIG. Trimming removed 2 bases from V and 15 bases from J; the gene matches leave 13 bases unexplained.

The sequence links TRBV30 to TRBJ2-1, and TRBD1 aligns with 7 junction nucleotides. The starting material was CD4+ or CD8+ T cells sorted from blood, obtained in a trial of the OX40 agonist ivuxolimab. This sequence originates from an adult with an advanced solid tumor such as melanoma, head and neck, liver or kidney cancer. The DNA sequence is TGTGCCTGGAGTCTCAAAGGGGGACAGATCATGTTCTTC. Its protein is CAWSLKGGQIMFF.